This TCR beta chain came from a study of cytomegalovirus exposure and HLA in healthy donors. Study observations and caveats: Available immune exposure information covered CMV serostatus only. A later analysis linked 15,000 to 20,000 TCR beta sequences to HLA alleles at 0.05 false discovery rate.

Use of 60 Vbeta and 13 Jbeta primers characterized the PCR. The repertoire was sequenced with immunoSEQ multiplex PCR; TCRdb's copy has only in-frame clones and lacks some. This sample has more than 120,000 clones; 82% occur once, and the top ten carry around 2.4%. Note on this clone: The antigen is unknown.

This sequence originates from a male donor in good health and CMV-seronegative. Sequenced input: PBMCs.

The CDR3: CASSSSSGSNEQFF. The CDR3 DNA is TGTGCCAGCAGCTCGTCTAGCGGGAGCAATGAGCAGTTCTTC. The chain carries TRBV9 and TRBJ2-1; TRBD2 agrees at 10 bases. CDR3 length: 14 amino acids. V lost 4 bases to trimming and J lost 6 bases; unmatched junction nucleotides: 4. CDR1 SGDLS and CDR2 YYNGEE come from the germline V gene.